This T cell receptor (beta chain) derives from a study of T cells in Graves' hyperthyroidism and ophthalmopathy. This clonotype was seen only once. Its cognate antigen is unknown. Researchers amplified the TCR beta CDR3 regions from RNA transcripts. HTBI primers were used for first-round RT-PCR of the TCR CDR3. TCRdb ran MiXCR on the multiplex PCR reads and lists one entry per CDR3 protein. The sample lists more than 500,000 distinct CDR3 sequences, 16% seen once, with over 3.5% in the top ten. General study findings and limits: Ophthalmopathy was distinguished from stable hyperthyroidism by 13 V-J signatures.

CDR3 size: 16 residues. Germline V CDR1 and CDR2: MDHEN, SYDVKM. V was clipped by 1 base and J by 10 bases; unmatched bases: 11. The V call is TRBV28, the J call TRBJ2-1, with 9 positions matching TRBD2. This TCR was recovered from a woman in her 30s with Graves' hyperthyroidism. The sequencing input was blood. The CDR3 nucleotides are TGTGCCAGCAGTTTATTCGGGACTAGCCCCCGAGTAGAGCAGTTCTTC. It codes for CASSLFGTSPRVEQFF.